The present entry profiles one T cell receptor (beta chain) with its context. Its antigen is unknown. PCR involved 60 Vbeta and 13 Jbeta primers. The protocol was immunoSEQ multiplex PCR, while the TCRdb copy is restricted to in-frame clones and leaves out a portion. The top ten hold 3.1% of the sample, which has 150,000 to 200,000 clones, over 60% seen once. This entry belongs to a study of cytomegalovirus exposure and HLA in healthy donors. At the level of the study: Assignment to the Caucasian-associated ancestry cluster applied to approximately 80% of the approximately 420 genotyped donors. Study outcomes and limitations: A later examination showed that TCR association rates differed by HLA locus, with DRB1 most and HLA-C fewest. A later analysis associated 16,951 TCR beta sequences with HLA alleles at a 0.05 false discovery rate.

Germline V CDR1 and CDR2: MGHDK, SYGVNS. Trimming at V came to 5 bases and at J to 3 bases, leaving 6 bases not matched to a gene. The CDR3 is made up of 15 amino acids. The clonotype was recovered from a male donor in good health and CMV-seronegative. The sample taken for sequencing was PBMCs. The V gene is TRBV25-1, the J gene TRBJ2-3, with 9 bases aligning to TRBD2. CDR3 bases: TGTGCCAGCAGTAGGGGAGCGGGAGGAACAGATACGCAGTATTTT. This gives the protein CASSRGAGGTDTQYF.